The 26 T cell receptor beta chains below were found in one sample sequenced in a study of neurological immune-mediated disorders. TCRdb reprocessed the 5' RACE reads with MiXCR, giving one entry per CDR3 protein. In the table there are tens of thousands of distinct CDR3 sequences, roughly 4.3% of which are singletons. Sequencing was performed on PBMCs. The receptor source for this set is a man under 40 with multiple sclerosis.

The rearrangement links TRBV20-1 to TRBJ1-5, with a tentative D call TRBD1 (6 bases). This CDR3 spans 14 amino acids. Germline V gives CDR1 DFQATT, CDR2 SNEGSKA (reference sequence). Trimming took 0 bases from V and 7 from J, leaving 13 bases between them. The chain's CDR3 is CSARDTGGGQPQHF. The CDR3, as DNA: TGCAGTGCTAGAGATACGGGGGGCGGACAGCCCCAGCATTTT.

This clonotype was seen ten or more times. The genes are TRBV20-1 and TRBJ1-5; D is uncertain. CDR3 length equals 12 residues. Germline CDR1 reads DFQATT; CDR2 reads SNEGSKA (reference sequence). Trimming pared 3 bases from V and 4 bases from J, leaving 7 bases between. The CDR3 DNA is TGCAGTGCTAGGACGGGGAATCAGCCCCAGCATTTT. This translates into CSARTGNQPQHF.

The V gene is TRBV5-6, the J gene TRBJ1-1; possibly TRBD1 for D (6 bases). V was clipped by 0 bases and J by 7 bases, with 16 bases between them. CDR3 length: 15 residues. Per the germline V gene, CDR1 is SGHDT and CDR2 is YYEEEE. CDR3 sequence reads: CASSLVGAAPVEAFF. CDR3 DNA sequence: TGTGCCAGCAGCTTGGTGGGGGCAGCCCCTGTTGAAGCTTTCTTT.

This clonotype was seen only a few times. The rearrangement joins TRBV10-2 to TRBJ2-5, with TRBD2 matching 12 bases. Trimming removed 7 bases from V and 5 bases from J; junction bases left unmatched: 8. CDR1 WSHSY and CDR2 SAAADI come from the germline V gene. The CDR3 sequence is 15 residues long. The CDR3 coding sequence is TGCGCCAGCATACTAGCGGGGGGAATCGCGGAGACCCAGTACTTC. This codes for CASILAGGIAETQYF.

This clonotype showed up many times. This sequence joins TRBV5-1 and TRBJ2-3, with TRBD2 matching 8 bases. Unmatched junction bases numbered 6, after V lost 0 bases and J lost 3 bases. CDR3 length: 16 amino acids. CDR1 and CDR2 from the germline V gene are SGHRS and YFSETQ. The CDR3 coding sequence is TGCGCCAGCAGCTTGGGAGCGAGCGGGGGAACAGATACGCAGTATTTT. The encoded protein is CASSLGASGGTDTQYF.

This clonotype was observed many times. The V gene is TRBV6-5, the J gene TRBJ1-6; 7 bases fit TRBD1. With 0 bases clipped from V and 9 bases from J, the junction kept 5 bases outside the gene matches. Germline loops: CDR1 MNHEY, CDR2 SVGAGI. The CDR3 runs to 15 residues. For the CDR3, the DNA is TGTGCCAGCAGTTACTCGATGCAGGGGGGTTCACCCCTCCACTTT. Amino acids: CASSYSMQGGSPLHF.

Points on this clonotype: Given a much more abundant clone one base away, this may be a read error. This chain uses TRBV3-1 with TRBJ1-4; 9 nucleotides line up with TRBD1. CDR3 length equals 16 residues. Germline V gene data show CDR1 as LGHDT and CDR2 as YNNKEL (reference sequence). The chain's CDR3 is CASIQDGGTGTEKLFF. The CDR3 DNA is TGTGCCAGCATCCAAGATGGTGGGACAGGGACTGAAAAACTGTTTTTT.

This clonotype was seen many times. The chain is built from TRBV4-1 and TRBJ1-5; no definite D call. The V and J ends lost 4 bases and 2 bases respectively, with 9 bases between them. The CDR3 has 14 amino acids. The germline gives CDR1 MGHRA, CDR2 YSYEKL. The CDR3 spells CASSPFPGNQPQHF. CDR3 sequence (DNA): TGCGCCAGCAGCCCTTTCCCGGGCAATCAGCCCCAGCATTTT.

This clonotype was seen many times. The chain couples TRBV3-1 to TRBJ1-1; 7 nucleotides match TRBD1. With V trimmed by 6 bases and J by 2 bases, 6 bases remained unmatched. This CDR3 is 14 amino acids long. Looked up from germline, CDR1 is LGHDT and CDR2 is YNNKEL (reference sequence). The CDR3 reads CASRTGTANTEAFF. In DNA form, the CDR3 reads TGTGCCAGCAGGACCGGGACAGCAAACACTGAAGCTTTCTTT.

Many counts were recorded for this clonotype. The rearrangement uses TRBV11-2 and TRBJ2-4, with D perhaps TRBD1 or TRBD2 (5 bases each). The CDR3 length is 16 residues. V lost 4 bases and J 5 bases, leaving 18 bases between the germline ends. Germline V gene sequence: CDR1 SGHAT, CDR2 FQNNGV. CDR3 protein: CASSSWVRDGQNIQYF. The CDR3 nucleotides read TGTGCCAGCAGCTCCTGGGTGAGGGACGGGCAAAACATTCAGTACTTC.

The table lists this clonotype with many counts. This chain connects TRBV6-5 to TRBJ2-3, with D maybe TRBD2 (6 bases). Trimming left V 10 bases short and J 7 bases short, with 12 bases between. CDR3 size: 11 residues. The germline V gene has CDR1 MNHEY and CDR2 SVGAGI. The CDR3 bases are TGTGCCATCAAGGGAGGTTATACGCAGTATTTT. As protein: CAIKGGYTQYF.

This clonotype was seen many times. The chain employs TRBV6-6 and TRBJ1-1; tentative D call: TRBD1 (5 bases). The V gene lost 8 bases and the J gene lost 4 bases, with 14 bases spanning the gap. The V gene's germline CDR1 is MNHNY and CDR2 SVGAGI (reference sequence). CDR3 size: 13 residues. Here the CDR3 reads CASRPGGRTEAFF. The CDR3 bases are TGTGCCAGCCGCCCGGGGGGTCGCACTGAAGCTTTCTTT.

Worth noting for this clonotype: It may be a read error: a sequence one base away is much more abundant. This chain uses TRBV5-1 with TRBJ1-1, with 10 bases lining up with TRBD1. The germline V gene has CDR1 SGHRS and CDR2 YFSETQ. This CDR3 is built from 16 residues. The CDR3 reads CASNLARQGARTEAFF. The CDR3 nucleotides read TGCGCCAGCAACTTGGCCCGACAGGGGGCAAGGACTGAAGCTTTCTTT.

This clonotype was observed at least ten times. CDR3 residues: CATSAPGGETQYF. The CDR3 nucleotides are TGTGCCACCAGTGCTCCTGGGGGGGAGACCCAGTACTTC. The rearrangement links TRBV24-1 to TRBJ2-5; D is perhaps TRBD2 (6 bases). Trimming took 5 bases from V and 5 from J, leaving 11 bases between them. The length of the CDR3 is 13 residues. CDR1 and CDR2 (germline): KGHDR, SFDVKD.

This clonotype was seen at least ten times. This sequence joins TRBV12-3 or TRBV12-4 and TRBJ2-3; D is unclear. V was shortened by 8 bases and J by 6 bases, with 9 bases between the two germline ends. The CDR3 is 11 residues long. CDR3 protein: CASQLTDTQYF. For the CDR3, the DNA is TGTGCCAGCCAATTAACCGATACGCAGTATTTT.

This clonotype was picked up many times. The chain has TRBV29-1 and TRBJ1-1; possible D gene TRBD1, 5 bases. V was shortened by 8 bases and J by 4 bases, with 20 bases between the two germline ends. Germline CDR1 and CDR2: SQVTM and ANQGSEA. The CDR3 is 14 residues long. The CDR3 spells CSTKRSRGVTEAFF. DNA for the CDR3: TGCAGCACCAAGAGGAGTCGAGGGGTCACTGAAGCTTTCTTT.

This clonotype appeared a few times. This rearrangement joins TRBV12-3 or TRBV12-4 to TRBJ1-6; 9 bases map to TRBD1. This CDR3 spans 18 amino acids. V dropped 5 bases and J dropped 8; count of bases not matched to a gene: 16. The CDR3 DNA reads TGTGCCAGCAGTCAGAGGTGGGGACAGGGAGATTCGGATTCACCCCTCCACTTT. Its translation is CASSQRWGQGDSDSPLHF.

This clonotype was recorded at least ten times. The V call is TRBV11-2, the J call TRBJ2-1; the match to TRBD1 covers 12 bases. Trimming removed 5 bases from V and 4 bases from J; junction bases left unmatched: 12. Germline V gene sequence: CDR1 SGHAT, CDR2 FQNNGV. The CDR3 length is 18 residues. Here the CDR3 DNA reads TGTGCCAGCAGCCCCATCTGGGGACAGGGGGCGGGATACAATGAGCAGTTCTTC. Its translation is CASSPIWGQGAGYNEQFF.

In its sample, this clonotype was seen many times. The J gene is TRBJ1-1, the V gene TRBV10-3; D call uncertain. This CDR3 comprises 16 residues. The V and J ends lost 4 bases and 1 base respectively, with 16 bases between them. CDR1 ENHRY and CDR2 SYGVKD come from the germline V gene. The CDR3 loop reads CAISGPSGRWNTEAFF. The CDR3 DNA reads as TGTGCCATCAGTGGCCCCTCAGGACGGTGGAACACTGAAGCTTTCTTT.

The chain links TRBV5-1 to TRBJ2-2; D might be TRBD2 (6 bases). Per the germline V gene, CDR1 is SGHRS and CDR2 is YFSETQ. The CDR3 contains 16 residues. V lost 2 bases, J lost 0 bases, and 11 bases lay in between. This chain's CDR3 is CASSFGSGTNTGELFF. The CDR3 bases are TGCGCCAGCAGCTTCGGTAGCGGTACGAACACCGGGGAGCTGTTTTTT.

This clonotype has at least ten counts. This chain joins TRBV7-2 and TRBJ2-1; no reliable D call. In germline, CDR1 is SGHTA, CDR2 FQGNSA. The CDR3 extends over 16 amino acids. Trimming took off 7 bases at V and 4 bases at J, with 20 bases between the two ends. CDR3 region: CASTDSVLSPYNEQFF. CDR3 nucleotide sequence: TGTGCCAGCACCGACTCGGTCCTTAGCCCTTACAATGAGCAGTTCTTC.

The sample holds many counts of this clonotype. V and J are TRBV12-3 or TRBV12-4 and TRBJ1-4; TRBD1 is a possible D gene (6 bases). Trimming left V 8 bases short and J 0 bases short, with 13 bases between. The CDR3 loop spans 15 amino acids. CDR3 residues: CASLGGAATNEKLFF. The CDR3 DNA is TGTGCCAGCCTAGGGGGGGCGGCAACTAATGAAAAACTGTTTTTT.

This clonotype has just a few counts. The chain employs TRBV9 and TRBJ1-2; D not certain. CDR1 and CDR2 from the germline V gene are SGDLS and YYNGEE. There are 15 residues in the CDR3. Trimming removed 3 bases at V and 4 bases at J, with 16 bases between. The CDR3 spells CASSAPLTEAYGYTF. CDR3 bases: TGTGCCAGCAGCGCTCCGCTGACGGAAGCCTATGGCTACACCTTC.

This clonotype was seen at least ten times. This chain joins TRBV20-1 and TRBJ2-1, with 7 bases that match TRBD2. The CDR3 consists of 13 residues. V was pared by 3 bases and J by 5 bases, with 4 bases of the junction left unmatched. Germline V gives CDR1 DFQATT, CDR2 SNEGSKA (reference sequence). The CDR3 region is CSASGGSNNEQFF. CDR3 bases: TGCAGTGCTAGCGGGGGGTCCAACAATGAGCAGTTCTTC.

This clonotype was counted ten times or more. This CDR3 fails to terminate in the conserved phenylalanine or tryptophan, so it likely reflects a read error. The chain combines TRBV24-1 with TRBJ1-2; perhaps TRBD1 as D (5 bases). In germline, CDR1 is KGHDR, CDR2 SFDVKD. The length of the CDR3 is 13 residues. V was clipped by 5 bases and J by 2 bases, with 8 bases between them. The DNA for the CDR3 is TGTGCCACCAGTGTCGGGGGGAACTATGGCTACACCTCC. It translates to CATSVGGNYGYTS.

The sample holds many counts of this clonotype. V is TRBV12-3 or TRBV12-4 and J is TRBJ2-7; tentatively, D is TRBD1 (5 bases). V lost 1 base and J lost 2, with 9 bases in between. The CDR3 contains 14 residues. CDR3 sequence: CASSLGAGTYEQYF. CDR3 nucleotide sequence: TGTGCCAGCAGTTTAGGGGCAGGGACCTACGAGCAGTACTTC.